What follows describes a single T cell receptor beta chain. This specimen belongs to a study of blood T cell repertoires in COVID-19. As originally analysed: Amplified reference gene primers provided the basis for estimating nucleated cell counts. Libraries were prepared by immunoSEQ multiplex PCR; TCRdb keeps only in-frame clonotypes and omits some of them. Clone size and the V and J calls come from that table; the DNA yielded D and trimming. Of a few hundred thousand clones listed, approximately 87% are singletons. The V gene lost 2 bases and the J gene lost 2 bases, with 15 bases spanning the gap. The CDR3 is 16 residues long. Germline V gives CDR1 LNHNV, CDR2 YYDKDF (reference sequence).

This clonotype was sampled from a man aged 25 to 45 who had recovered from COVID-19. The material sequenced was PBMCs or T cells enriched from blood (not recorded which). J is TRBJ2-5 and V is TRBV15; D not certain. The CDR3 bases are TGTGCCACCAGCAGACCCCCAAGGAGTCAGCAAGAGACCCAGTACTTC. It is translated as CATSRPPRSQQETQYF.